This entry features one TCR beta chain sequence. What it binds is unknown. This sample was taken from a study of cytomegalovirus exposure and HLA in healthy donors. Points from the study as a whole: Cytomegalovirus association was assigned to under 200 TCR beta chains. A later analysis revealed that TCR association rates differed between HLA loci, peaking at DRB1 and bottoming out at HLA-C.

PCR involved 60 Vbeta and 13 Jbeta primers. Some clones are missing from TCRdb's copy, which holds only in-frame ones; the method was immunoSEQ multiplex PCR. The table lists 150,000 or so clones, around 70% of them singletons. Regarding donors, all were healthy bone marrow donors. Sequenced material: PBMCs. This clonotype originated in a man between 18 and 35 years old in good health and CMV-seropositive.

CDR3 sequence: CASKGGSNQPQHF. DNA of the CDR3: TGCGCCAGCAAAGGGGGAAGCAATCAGCCCCAGCATTTT. This chain joins TRBV10-2 and TRBJ1-5; D possibly corresponds to TRBD1 (6 bases). Trimming took off 7 bases at V and 1 base at J, with 8 bases between the two ends. Germline assignment: CDR1 WSHSY and CDR2 SAAADI. The CDR3 is made up of 13 amino acids.